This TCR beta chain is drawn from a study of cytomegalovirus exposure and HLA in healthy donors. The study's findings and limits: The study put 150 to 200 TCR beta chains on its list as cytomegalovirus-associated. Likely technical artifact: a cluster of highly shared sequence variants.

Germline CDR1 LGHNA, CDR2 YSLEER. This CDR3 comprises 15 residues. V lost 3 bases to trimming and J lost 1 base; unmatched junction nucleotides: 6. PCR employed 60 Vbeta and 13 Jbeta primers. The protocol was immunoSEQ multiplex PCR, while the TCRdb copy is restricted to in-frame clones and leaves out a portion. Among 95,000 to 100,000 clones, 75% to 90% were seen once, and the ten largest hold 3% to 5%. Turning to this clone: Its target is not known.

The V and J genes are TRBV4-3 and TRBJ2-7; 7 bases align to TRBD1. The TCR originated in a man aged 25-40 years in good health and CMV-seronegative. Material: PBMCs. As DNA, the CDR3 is TGCGCCAGCAGCCACGTGGACAGGTCTTCCTACGAGCAGTACTTC. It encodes CASSHVDRSSYEQYF.